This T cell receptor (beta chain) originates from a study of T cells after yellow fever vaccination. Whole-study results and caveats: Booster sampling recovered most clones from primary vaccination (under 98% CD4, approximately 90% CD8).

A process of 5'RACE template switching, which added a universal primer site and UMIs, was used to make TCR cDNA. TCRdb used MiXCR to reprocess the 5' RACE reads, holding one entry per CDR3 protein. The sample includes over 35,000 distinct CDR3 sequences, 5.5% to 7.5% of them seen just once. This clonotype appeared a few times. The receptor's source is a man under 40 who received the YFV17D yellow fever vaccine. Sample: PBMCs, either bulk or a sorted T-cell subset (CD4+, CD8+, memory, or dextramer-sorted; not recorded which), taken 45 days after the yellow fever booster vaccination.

The CDR3 spells CASSLGLAGGPYTQYF. The CDR3 DNA sequence: TGTGCCAGCAGCTTGGGACTAGCGGGAGGGCCGTATACGCAGTATTTT. The V call is TRBV7-8, the J call TRBJ2-3; 16 nucleotides align to TRBD2. The CDR3 sequence is 16 residues long. V was clipped by 3 bases and J by 7 bases; unmatched bases: 4. Germline V gene lookup returns CDR1 SGHVS and CDR2 FQNEAQ.